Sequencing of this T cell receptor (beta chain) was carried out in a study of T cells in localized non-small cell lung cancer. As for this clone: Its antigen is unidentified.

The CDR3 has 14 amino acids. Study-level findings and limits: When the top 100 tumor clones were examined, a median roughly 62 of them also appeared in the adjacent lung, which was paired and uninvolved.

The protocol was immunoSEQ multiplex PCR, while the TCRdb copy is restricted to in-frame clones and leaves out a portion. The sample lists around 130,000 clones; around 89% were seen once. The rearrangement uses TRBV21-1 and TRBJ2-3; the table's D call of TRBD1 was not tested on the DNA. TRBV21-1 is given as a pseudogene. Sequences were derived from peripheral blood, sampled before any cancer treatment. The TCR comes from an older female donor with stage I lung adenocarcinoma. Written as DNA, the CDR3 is TGTGCCAGCAGCAAAGCACGACGACATTATACGCAGTATTTT. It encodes CASSKARRHYTQYF.